This T cell receptor beta chain was sequenced for a study of T cells after yellow fever vaccination. Across the whole study: Preparing low-cell-number fractions relied on SMART-Seq v4 Ultra Low Input.

Study conclusions and caveats: Overall, a small share of clonotypes was seen in both CD4 and CD8 compartments.

Note on this clonotype: Its specificity is unknown.

As TCR cDNA was made by 5'RACE template switching, a universal primer site and UMIs were added. TCRdb passed the 5' RACE reads through MiXCR, listing each CDR3 protein once. The profile covers 300,000 to 350,000 distinct CDR3 sequences, with about 4% appearing a single time and 20% to 30% taken by the ten largest. The TCR originated in a man between 18 and 29 years old who received the YFV17D yellow fever vaccine. The sequencing used PBMCs, collected 5 days after the yellow fever booster vaccination.

The CDR3 coding sequence is TGCAGTGCTAGCCCTGCGTTGGCTGAAGCTTTCTTT. Its protein product is CSASPALAEAFF. This chain links TRBV20-1 with TRBJ1-1; no clear D gene. CDR3 length: 12 residues. V shed 3 bases and J shed 6 bases, with 11 bases lying between them. CDR1 is DFQATT and CDR2 is SNEGSKA in the germline V gene (reference sequence).